These 5 T cell receptor beta chains originate from one sample sequenced in a study of molecular identifiers for immune sequencing clone quantification. TCRdb reanalysed the PCR reads using MiXCR and keeps one entry per CDR3 protein. The table lists about 23,000 distinct CDR3 sequences, about a sixth of them singletons. Sequenced sample: naive CD8+ T cells from blood, with Jurkat cell RNA spiked in. Indicated subset: FACS-sorted CD8+CD4-CCR7+CD45RA+ naive T cells. The receptor set was obtained from a human donor in good health. Some libraries in this study had Jurkat cell RNA spiked in.

This clonotype was seen repeatedly, ten times or more. This sequence joins TRBV19 and TRBJ2-1, with 7 bases aligning to TRBD1. Looked up from germline, CDR1 is LNHDA and CDR2 is SQIVND (reference sequence). J lost 9 bases, V lost 7 bases, and 6 bases had no gene match. The CDR3 is made up of 12 amino acids. CDR3: CASTTGFGEQFF. CDR3 DNA: TGTGCCAGTACGACAGGGTTCGGTGAGCAGTTCTTC.

The sample holds many counts of this clonotype. The chain employs TRBV20-1 and TRBJ2-1; D call uncertain. Germline loops: CDR1 DFQATT, CDR2 SNEGSKA (reference sequence). Trimming stripped 6 bases from V and 4 bases from J, with 19 bases between. The CDR3 is 15 amino acids. In DNA, the CDR3 is TGCAGTGCAGAATTGACCCTACCTATTTACAATGAGCAGTTCTTC. This sequence encodes CSAELTLPIYNEQFF.

Ten or more counts support this clonotype. The chain has TRBV4-1 and TRBJ1-5; maybe TRBD1 (6 bases). The V gene's germline CDR1 is MGHRA and CDR2 YSYEKL. The CDR3 consists of 14 residues. Trimming left V 4 bases short and J 4 bases short, with 11 bases between. This CDR3 reads CASSPGQGNQPQHF. The CDR3 DNA is TGCGCCAGCAGCCCCGGGCAGGGGAATCAGCCCCAGCATTTT.

This clonotype has just a few counts. A much larger clone differs by one base, so this may be a read error. The V gene is TRBV20-1, the J gene TRBJ2-1, with D perhaps TRBD2 (5 bases). In germline, CDR1 is DFQATT, CDR2 SNEGSKA (reference sequence). The CDR3 contains 16 residues. CDR3 sequence: CSARAPEQRTYNEQSF. The CDR3 region has the DNA TGCAGTGCTAGGGCCCCGGAGCAGCGGACCTACAATGAGCAGTCCTTC.

In this sample, this clonotype turned up many times. The chain couples TRBV9 to TRBJ2-5; 7 bases map to TRBD2. V lost 2 bases to trimming and J lost 2 bases; unmatched junction nucleotides: 6. The CDR3 has 15 residues. Germline V gives CDR1 SGDLS, CDR2 YYNGEE. The CDR3 loop reads CASSVSAGPQETQYF. CDR3 nucleotide sequence: TGTGCCAGCAGCGTCTCAGCGGGGCCTCAAGAGACCCAGTACTTC.